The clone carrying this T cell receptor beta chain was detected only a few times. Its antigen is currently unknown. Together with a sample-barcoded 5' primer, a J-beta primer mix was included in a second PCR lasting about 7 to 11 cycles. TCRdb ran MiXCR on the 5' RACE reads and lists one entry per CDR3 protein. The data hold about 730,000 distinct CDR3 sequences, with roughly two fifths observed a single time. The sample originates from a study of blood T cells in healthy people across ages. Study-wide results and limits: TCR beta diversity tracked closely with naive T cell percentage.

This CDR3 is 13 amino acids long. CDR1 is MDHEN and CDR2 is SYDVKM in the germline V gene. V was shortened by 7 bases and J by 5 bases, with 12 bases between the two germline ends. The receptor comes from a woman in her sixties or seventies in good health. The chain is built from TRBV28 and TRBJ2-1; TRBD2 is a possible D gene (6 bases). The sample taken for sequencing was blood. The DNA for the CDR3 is TGTGCCAGCACGGCTAGCGCAAACAATGAGCAGTTCTTC. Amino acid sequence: CASTASANNEQFF.